This T cell receptor beta chain was found in a study of beta chain features in type 1 diabetes. The CDR3 loop spans 15 amino acids. Germline V lookup: CDR1 SGHRS, CDR2 YFSETQ. V shed 6 bases and J 2 bases; nucleotides not matched to a gene: 8. Of the isolated RNA, all was reverse transcribed, and so the sequenced material was expressed TCRB transcripts. The protocol was immunoSEQ multiplex PCR, while the TCRdb copy is restricted to in-frame clones and leaves out a portion. The profile shows about 330,000 clones, 9.5% to 11% of them singletons. This clone was detected only a few times. The J gene is TRBJ2-3, the V gene TRBV5-1, with TRBD1 matching over 8 bases. This TCR came from a woman under 40 in good health. Sequenced: naive CD4+ T cells from blood. This chain's CDR3 is CASTRTGGTTDTQYF. The DNA for the CDR3 is TGCGCCAGCACCAGAACAGGGGGGACCACAGATACGCAGTATTTT.